This T cell receptor (beta chain) was retrieved from a study of graft-versus-host responses after intestinal transplantation. Across the whole study: Multivisceral, liver-intestinal, or isolated intestinal transplants were given to recipients. Regarding the study as a whole: In patients with graft-donor T cell macrochimerism, allograft graft-versus-host to host-versus-graft clonal ratios were high.

Assay used: immunoSEQ multiplex PCR; TCRdb lists only in-frame clones, some missing. The sample includes 130,000 or so clones, just over 90% of them seen just once. On this clone itself: The antigen is unknown.

Germline CDR1 SNHLY, CDR2 FYNNEI. The CDR3 covers 14 residues. Trimming took 2 bases from V and 6 from J, leaving 8 bases between them. The rearrangement joins TRBV2 to TRBJ1-6; D unclear. The starting material was unstimulated CD4+ T cells sorted from spleen or lymph node cells, obtained before intestinal transplant. This receptor was taken from a human donor who received an intestinal transplant. CDR3 protein: CASSELARNSPLHF. Here the CDR3 DNA reads TGTGCCAGCAGTGAACTGGCCCGTAATTCACCCCTCCACTTT.